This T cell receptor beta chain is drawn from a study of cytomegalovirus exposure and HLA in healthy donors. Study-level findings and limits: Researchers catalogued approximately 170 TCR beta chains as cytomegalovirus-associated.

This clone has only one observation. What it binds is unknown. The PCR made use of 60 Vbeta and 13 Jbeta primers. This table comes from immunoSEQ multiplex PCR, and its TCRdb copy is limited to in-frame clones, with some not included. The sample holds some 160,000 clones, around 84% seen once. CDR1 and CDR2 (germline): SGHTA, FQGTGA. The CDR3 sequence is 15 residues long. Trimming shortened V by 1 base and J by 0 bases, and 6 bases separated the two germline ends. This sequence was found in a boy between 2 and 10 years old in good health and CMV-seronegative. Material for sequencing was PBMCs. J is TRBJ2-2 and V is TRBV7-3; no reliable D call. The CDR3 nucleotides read TGTGCCAGCAGCTTAAACGCAGCGAACACCGGGGAGCTGTTTTTT. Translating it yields CASSLNAANTGELFF.